The next 12 T cell receptor beta chains were all read from a single sample in a study of cytomegalovirus exposure and HLA in healthy donors. Researchers ran the PCR with 60 Vbeta and 13 Jbeta primers. Method: immunoSEQ multiplex PCR; TCRdb's copy keeps in-frame clones and lacks some. Here the sample spans about 72,000 clones, around four fifths being singletons. Sequencing input: PBMCs. These receptors all come from a human donor in good health.

J is TRBJ2-1 and V is TRBV5-1; D might be TRBD1 (6 bases). V shed 0 bases and J shed 4 bases, with 8 bases lying between them. The CDR3 length is 14 residues. Germline CDR1 is SGHRS and CDR2 is YFSETQ. This CDR3 reads CASSLDGQYNEQFF. In nucleotides, the CDR3 is TGCGCCAGCAGCTTGGACGGACAGTACAATGAGCAGTTCTTC.

V usage is TRBV2 and J usage is TRBJ1-2; D is perhaps TRBD1 (5 bases). V dropped 3 bases and J dropped 2 bases, with 16 bases sitting between them. In germline, CDR1 is SNHLY, CDR2 FYNNEI. CDR3 length: 16 amino acids. Here the CDR3 reads CASSEGSLTVNYGYTF. CDR3 coding DNA: TGTGCCAGCAGTGAGGGCTCCCTGACAGTCAACTATGGCTACACCTTC.

The chain recombines TRBV19 with TRBJ2-7, with D maybe TRBD1 (6 bases). Per the germline V gene, CDR1 is LNHDA and CDR2 is SQIVND (reference sequence). CDR3 length: 15 residues. V shed 7 bases and J shed 2 bases, with 18 bases lying between them. The CDR3 here is CASIFRGRNPYEQYF. The CDR3 DNA reads TGTGCCAGTATCTTCAGGGGACGGAACCCCTACGAGCAGTACTTC.

This sequence joins TRBV9 and TRBJ2-7; D is possibly TRBD2 (7 bases). The length of the CDR3 is 13 residues. Trimming removed 3 bases from V and 7 bases from J, with 14 bases in between. Germline V gene lookup returns CDR1 SGDLS and CDR2 YYNGEE. This CDR3 reads CASSEGGSEEQYF. CDR3 in DNA: TGTGCCAGCAGCGAGGGGGGGTCAGAAGAGCAGTACTTC. Full variable domain (outside the CDR3, taken from reference TRBV9 and TRBJ2-7): DSGVTQTPKHLITATGQRVTLRCSPRSGDLSVYWYQQSLDQGLQFLIQYYNGEERAKGNILERFSAQQFPDLHSELNLSSLELGDSALYFCASSEGGSEEQYFGPGTRLTVT.

V usage is TRBV4-3 and J usage is TRBJ1-1, with a possible D match to TRBD1 (6 bases). V lost 3 bases to trimming and J lost 1 base, with 6 bases between them. The germline CDR1 and CDR2 sequences are LGHNA and YSLEER. CDR3 length: 13 amino acids. The CDR3 region has the DNA TGCGCCAGCAGCCAGACAGGGAACACTGAAGCTTTCTTT. It specifies CASSQTGNTEAFF.

This clone has a handful of counts. The rearrangement uses TRBV5-5 and TRBJ2-7; the match to TRBD1 covers 7 bases. Germline V gene sequence: CDR1 SGHKS, CDR2 YYEKEE (reference sequence). After removal of 2 bases from V and 2 bases from J, the junction contained 4 bases not matched to a gene. This CDR3 region has 14 residues. The CDR3 nucleotides are TGTGCCAGCAGCTTAGGGACAGCTACCTACGAGCAGTACTTC. Translation gives CASSLGTATYEQYF.

This clone is labeled as large. The genes are TRBV9 and TRBJ1-4, with 11 bases fitting TRBD1. CDR3 length equals 15 residues. Per the germline V gene, CDR1 is SGDLS and CDR2 is YYNGEE. Trimming cost V 10 bases and J 6 bases; bases outside gene matches: 11. The CDR3 is CASGTPGQGDEKLFF. The CDR3 DNA reads as TGTGCCTCGGGCACCCCGGGACAGGGGGATGAAAAACTGTTTTTT.

The V call is TRBV5-1, the J call TRBJ2-2; D gene uncertain. V lost 2 bases and J 0 bases, leaving 8 bases between the germline ends. Germline CDR1 is SGHRS and CDR2 is YFSETQ. The CDR3 sequence is 15 residues long. CDR3 region: CASSFGQTNTGELFF. CDR3 DNA sequence: TGCGCCAGCAGCTTTGGGCAGACGAACACCGGGGAGCTGTTTTTT.

This chain connects TRBV5-1 to TRBJ1-6; D ambiguous. Germline assignment: CDR1 SGHRS and CDR2 YFSETQ. The V end was cut by 0 bases, the J end by 5 bases, with 9 bases between. This CDR3 has 15 residues. The CDR3 DNA sequence: TGCGCCAGCAGCTTGGCGACACCCGATAATTCACCCCTCCACTTT. Amino acids: CASSLATPDNSPLHF.

The chain joins TRBV5-1 to TRBJ1-1; tentatively, D is TRBD1 (5 bases). The CDR3 is made up of 16 amino acids. The germline V gene encodes CDR1 SGHRS and CDR2 YFSETQ. Trimming cost V 5 bases and J 0 bases, with 17 bases left between them. The CDR3 nucleotides read TGCGCCAGCAGTCCGGGACTCCGGATGATGAACACTGAAGCTTTCTTT. Residues: CASSPGLRMMNTEAFF.

This chain joins TRBV9 and TRBJ2-5; D unclear. The germline CDR1 and CDR2 sequences are SGDLS and YYNGEE. V lost 0 bases, J lost 2 bases, and 5 bases lay in between. This CDR3 contains 13 residues. The CDR3 is CASSVAVQETQYF. The CDR3 DNA sequence: TGTGCCAGCAGCGTAGCCGTTCAAGAGACCCAGTACTTC.

This clone was counted a single time. CDR3 sequence (DNA): TGTGCCAGCAGCTTAGCGGGACAGGTTGAAGCTTTCTTT. The encoded protein is CASSLAGQVEAFF. This chain connects TRBV11-1 to TRBJ1-1; 8 bases align to TRBD1. The length of the CDR3 is 13 residues. Germline CDR1 and CDR2: SGHAT and FQDESV (reference sequence). J was trimmed by 7 bases and V by 0 bases; bases with no gene match: 1.